This T cell receptor (beta chain) stems from a study of cytomegalovirus exposure and HLA in healthy donors. As for this clone: Its antigen is undetermined.

PCR amplification relied on 60 Vbeta primers (plus 13 Jbeta primers). As originally analysed: There were tens of millions of unique TCR beta chains by a later count, and about 11 million of them were shared. Sequencing was performed with immunoSEQ multiplex PCR; in TCRdb, only in-frame clones are kept and a portion is missing. Clonal size and the V and J genes are those of that table, whereas D and trimming came from the DNA. The sample includes about 160,000 clones. Points from the study as a whole: Excluded were some V segments that proved indistinguishable, including TRBV6-2 and TRBV6-3. The classifier was said to identify cytomegalovirus status with high specificity and sensitivity. Several of the most significant clusters appeared, in a later analysis, to be linked to common viral pathogens.

V gave up 3 bases and J gave up 8 bases; unmatched junction bases: 12. CDR3 length equals 15 residues. Per germline, CDR1 MGHRA and CDR2 YSYEKL. The clonotype was recovered from a man younger than 45 in good health and CMV-seronegative. The gene calls are TRBV4-1 and TRBJ2-7; 8 bases fit TRBD2. The sequenced material came from PBMCs. The CDR3 nucleotides read TGCGCCAGCAGCCAGGGTCAAAAGACTAGCGATCAGCAGTACTTC. Translation: CASSQGQKTSDQQYF.